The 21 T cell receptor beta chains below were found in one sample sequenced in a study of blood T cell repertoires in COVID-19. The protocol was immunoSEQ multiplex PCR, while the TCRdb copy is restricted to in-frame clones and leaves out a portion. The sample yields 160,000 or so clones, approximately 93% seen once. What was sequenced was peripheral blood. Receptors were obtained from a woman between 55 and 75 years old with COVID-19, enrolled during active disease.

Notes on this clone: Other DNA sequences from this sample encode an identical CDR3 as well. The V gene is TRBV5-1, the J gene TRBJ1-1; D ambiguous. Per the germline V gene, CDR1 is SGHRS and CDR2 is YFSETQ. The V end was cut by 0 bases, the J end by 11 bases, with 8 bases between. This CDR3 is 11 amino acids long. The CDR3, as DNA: TGCGCCAGCAGCTTGGGTTCCGAGGCTTTCTTT. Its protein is CASSLGSEAFF.

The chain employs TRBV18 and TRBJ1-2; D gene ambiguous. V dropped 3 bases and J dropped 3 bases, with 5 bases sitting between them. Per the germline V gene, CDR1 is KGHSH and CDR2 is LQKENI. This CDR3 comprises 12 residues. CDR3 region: CASSPEDYGYTF. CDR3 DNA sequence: TGTGCCAGCTCACCCGAGGACTATGGCTACACCTTC.

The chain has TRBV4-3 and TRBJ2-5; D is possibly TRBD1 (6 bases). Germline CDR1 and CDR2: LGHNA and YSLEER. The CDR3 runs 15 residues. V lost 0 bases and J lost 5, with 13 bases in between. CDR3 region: CASSQDTGIRETQYF. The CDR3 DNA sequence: TGCGCCAGCAGCCAAGACACAGGGATCCGGGAGACCCAGTACTTC.

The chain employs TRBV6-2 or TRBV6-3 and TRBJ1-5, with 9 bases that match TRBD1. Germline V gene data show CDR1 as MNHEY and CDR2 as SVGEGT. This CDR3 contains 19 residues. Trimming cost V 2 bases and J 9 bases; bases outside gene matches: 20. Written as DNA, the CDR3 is TGTGCCAGCAGTTACCAACAGGGGGCTCAGGTCCATACGTATCCGCCCCAGCATTTT. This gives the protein CASSYQQGAQVHTYPPQHF.

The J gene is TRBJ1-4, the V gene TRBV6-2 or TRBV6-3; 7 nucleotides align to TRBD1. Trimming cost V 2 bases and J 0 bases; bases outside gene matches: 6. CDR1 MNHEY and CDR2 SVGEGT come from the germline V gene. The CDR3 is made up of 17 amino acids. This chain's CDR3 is CASSYPSGQATNEKLFF. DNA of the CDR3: TGTGCCAGCAGTTACCCTTCCGGACAGGCAACTAATGAAAAACTGTTTTTT.

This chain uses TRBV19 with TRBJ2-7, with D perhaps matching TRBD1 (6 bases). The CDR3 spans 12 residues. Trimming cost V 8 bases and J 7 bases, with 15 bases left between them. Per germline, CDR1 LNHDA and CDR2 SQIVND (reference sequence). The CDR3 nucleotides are TGTGCCAGTGGCCCCCAGGGGCGGGAGCAGTACTTC. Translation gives CASGPQGREQYF. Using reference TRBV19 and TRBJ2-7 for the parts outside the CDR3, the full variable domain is DGGITQSPKYLFRKEGQNVTLSCEQNLNHDAMYWYRQDPGQGLRLIYYSQIVNDFQKGDIAEGYSVSREKKESFPLTVTSAQKNPTAFYLCASGPQGREQYFGPGTRLTVT.

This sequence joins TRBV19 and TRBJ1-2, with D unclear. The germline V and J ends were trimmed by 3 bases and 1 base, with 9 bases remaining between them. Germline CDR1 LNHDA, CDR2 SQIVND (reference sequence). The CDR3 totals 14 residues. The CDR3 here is CASSIGGFNYGYTF. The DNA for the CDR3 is TGTGCCAGTAGTATTGGCGGATTTAACTATGGCTACACCTTC.

CDR3 sequence reads: CASSYIGSVQFF. Here the CDR3 DNA reads TGTGCCAGCAGCTATATTGGTAGTGTGCAGTTCTTC. The V call is TRBV7-9, the J call TRBJ2-1; D is unclear. Germline CDR1 is SEHNR and CDR2 is FQNEAQ (reference sequence). Trimming took 4 bases from V and 12 from J, leaving 13 bases between them. This CDR3 is 12 amino acids long.

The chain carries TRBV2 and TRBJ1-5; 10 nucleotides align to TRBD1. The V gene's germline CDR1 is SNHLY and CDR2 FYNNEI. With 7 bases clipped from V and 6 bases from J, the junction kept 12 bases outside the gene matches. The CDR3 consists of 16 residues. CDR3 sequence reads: CASTGTGALVGQPQHF. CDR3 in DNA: TGTGCCAGCACCGGGACAGGGGCATTGGTAGGTCAGCCCCAGCATTTT. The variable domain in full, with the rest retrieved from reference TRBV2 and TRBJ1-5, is EPEVTQTPSHQVTQMGQEVILRCVPISNHLYFYWYRQILGQKVEFLVSFYNNEISEKSEIFDDQFSVERPDGSNFTLKIRSTKLEDSAMYFCASTGTGALVGQPQHFGDGTRLSIL.

Here the CDR3 reads CASSYGYEQYF. Written as DNA, the CDR3 is TGTGCCAGCAGTTACGGCTACGAGCAGTACTTC. The gene calls are TRBV11-3 and TRBJ2-7; D ambiguous. CDR3 length equals 11 residues. The V and J ends lost 6 bases and 3 bases respectively, with 6 bases between them. Germline loops: CDR1 SGHNT, CDR2 YENEEA. Based on the CDR3 plus reference TRBV11-3 and TRBJ2-7, the full variable domain is EAGVVQSPRYKIIEKKQPVAFWCNPISGHNTLYWYLQNLGQGPELLIRYENEEAVDDSQLPKDRFSAERLKGVDSTLKIQPAELGDSAVYLCASSYGYEQYFGPGTRLTVT.

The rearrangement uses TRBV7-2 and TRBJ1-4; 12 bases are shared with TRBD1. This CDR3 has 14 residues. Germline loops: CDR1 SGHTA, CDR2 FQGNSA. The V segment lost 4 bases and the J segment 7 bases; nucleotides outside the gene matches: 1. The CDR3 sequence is CASSWDRGREKLFF. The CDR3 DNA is TGTGCCAGCAGCTGGGACAGGGGGCGTGAAAAACTGTTTTTT.

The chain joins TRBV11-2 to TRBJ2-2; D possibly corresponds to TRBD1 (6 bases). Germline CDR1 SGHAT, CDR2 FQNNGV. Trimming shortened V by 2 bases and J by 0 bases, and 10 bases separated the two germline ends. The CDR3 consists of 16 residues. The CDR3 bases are TGTGCCAGCAGCTTACTAAGACAGGCGAACACCGGGGAGCTGTTTTTT. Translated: CASSLLRQANTGELFF.

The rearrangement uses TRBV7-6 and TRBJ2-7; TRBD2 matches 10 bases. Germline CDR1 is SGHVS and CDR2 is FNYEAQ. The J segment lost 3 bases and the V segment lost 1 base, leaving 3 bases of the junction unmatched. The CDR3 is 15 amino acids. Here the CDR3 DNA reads TGTGCCAGCAGCTTAGTCCTAGCGGGGGACTACGAGCAGTACTTC. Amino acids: CASSLVLAGDYEQYF.

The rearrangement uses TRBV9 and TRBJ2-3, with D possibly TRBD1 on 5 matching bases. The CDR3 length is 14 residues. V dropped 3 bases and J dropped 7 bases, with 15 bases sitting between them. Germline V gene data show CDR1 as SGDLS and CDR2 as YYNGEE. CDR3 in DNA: TGTGCCAGCAGCGGAATAGATCAGGGAAATACGCAGTATTTT. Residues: CASSGIDQGNTQYF.

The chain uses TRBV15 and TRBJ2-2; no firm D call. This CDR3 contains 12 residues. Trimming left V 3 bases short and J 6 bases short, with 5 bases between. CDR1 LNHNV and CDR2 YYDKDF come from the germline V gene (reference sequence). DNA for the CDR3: TGTGCCACCAGCAGGGGCGCCGGGGAGCTGTTTTTT. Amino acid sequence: CATSRGAGELFF.

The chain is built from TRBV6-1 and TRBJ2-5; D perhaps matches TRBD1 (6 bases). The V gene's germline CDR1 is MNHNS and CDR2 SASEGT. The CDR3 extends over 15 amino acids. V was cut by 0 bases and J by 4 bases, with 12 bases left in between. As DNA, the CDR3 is TGTGCCAGCAGTGAAGCGTGGGGCAGGGGAGAGACCCAGTACTTC. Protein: CASSEAWGRGETQYF.

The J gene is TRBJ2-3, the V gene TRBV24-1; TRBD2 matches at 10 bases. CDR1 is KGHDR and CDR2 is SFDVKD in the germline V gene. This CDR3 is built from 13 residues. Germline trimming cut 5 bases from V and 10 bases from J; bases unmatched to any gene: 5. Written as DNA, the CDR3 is TGTGCCACCAGTGGCGGGACTAGCGATCCGCAGTATTTT. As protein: CATSGGTSDPQYF.

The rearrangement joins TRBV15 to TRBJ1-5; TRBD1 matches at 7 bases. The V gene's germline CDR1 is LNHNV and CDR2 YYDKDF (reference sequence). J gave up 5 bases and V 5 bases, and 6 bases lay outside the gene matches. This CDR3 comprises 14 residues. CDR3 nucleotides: TGTGCCACCAGCGGAAGAACAGGGGATCAGCCCCAGCATTTT. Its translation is CATSGRTGDQPQHF.

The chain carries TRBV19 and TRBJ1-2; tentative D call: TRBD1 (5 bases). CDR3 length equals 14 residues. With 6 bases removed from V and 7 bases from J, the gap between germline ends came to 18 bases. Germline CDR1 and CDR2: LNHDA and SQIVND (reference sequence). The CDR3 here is CASRTGTSGGGYTF. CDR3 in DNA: TGTGCCAGTAGGACGGGGACGAGCGGGGGTGGCTACACCTTC.

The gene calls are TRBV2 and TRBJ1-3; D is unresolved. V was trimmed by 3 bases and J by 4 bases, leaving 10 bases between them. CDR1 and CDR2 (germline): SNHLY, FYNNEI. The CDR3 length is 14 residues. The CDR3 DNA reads TGTGCCAGCAGTGATGGGCAGAGAGGAAACACCATATATTTT. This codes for CASSDGQRGNTIYF.

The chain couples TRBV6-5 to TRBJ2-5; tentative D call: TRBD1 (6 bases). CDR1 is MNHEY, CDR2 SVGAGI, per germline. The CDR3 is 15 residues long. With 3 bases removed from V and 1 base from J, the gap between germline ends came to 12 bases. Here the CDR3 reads CASSYSQGRQETQYF. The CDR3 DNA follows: TGTGCCAGCAGTTATTCACAGGGTCGCCAAGAGACCCAGTACTTC.